These 7 T cell receptor beta chains share one sample of origin, sequenced in a study of beta chain features in type 1 diabetes. Reverse transcription of all isolated RNA meant that expressed TCRB transcripts were sequenced. Using immunoSEQ multiplex PCR, the repertoire was profiled, and TCRdb retains in-frame clones only, with some absent. The sample yields under 550,000 clones, approximately 10% seen once. The sequenced material came from naive CD4+ T cells from blood. The receptors come from a woman under 30 in good health.

In this sample, this clone turned up a few times. The chain has TRBV28 and TRBJ1-2; TRBD1 is a possible D gene (5 bases). Germline CDR1 is MDHEN and CDR2 is SYDVKM. V lost 2 bases to trimming and J lost 7 bases, with 14 bases between them. This CDR3 has 14 residues. The CDR3: CASSLMASGGGYTF. CDR3 nucleotide sequence: TGTGCCAGCAGTTTAATGGCTTCGGGGGGTGGCTACACCTTC.

This clone was seen a handful of times. The rearrangement joins TRBV5-1 to TRBJ2-7; no clear D. Between the trimmed V and J ends, which lost 4 bases and 1 base, there was a span of 12 bases. Germline CDR1 and CDR2: SGHRS and YFSETQ. This CDR3 comprises 14 residues. The CDR3 nucleotides are TGCGCCAGCAGCCTAAAGATGGGGTCCTACGAGCAGTACTTC. Translated: CASSLKMGSYEQYF.

This chain uses TRBV2 with TRBJ1-2; TRBD1 matches at 7 bases. The V gene's germline CDR1 is SNHLY and CDR2 FYNNEI. Losses at the gene ends were 5 bases for V and 6 bases for J; bases not matched to a gene: 6. The CDR3 loop spans 13 amino acids. CDR3 coding DNA: TGTGCCAGCAGTAGGGACAGTAAGAATGGCTACACCTTC. Its translation is CASSRDSKNGYTF.

The sample holds a few counts of this clone. CDR3 amino acids: CASSPGPKETQYF. CDR3 bases: TGTGCCAGCAGCCCGGGACCAAAAGAGACCCAGTACTTC. The chain links TRBV7-3 to TRBJ2-5; D is possibly TRBD1 or TRBD2 (5 bases each). The CDR3 has 13 amino acids. Germline values: CDR1 SGHTA, CDR2 FQGTGA. Trimming cost V 5 bases and J 3 bases, with 10 bases left between them.

The sample holds a few counts of this clone. J is TRBJ2-1 and V is TRBV6-1; TRBD2 matches at 14 bases. Germline V gives CDR1 MNHNS, CDR2 SASEGT. With 4 bases clipped from V and 9 bases from J, the junction kept 8 bases outside the gene matches. The CDR3 sequence is 16 residues long. In nucleotides, the CDR3 is TGTGCCAGCAGTGGACTAGCGGGAGGGCCAGGGCGTGAGCAGTTCTTC. Translation: CASSGLAGGPGREQFF.

CDR3 nucleotides: TGTGCCAGCAGCTTAGGTGTAGGTCTAGCGGGAGGGGACTCCTACAATGAGCAGTTCTTC. This gives the protein CASSLGVGLAGGDSYNEQFF. V is TRBV13 and J is TRBJ2-1; 12 bases are shared with TRBD2. This CDR3 contains 20 residues. From germline, CDR1 is PRHDT and CDR2 FYEKMQ (reference sequence). Germline trimming cut 0 bases from V and 0 bases from J; bases unmatched to any gene: 9.

This clone was detected only a few times. The chain combines TRBV19 with TRBJ2-3; D is unresolved. Deletions cut 6 bases from V and 5 bases from J, with 6 bases between. The CDR3 has 11 amino acids. From germline, CDR1 is LNHDA and CDR2 SQIVND (reference sequence). Here the CDR3 reads CASSGVDTQYF. In nucleotides, the CDR3 is TGTGCCAGTAGCGGTGTAGATACGCAGTATTTT.